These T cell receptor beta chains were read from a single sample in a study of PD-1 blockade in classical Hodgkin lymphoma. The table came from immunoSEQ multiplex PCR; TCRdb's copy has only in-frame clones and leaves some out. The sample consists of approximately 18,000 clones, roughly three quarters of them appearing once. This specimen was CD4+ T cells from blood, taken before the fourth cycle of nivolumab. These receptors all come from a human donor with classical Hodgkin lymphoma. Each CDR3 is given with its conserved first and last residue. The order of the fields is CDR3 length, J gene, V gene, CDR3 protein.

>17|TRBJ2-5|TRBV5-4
CASSVSGTGMSEGTQYF
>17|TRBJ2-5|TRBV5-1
CASSSGVQGRAQETQYF
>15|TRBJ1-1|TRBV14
CASSQRPRVGTEAFF
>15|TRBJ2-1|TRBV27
CASSLLAGAYNEQFF
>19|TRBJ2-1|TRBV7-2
CASSSTGAGGGAYYNEQFF
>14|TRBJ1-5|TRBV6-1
CASSEPGPDQPQHF
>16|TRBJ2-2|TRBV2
CASSVLAGVVNGELFF
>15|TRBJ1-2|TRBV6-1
CASSDHGRVGYGYTF
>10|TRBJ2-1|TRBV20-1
CSARSGEQFF
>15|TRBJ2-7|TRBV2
CASSGVGSGSIEQYF
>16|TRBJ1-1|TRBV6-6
CASSQPRGISNTEAFF
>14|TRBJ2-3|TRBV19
CASSSLLAGGTQYF
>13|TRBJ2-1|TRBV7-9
CASSLYTGTKGFF
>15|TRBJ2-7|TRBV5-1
CASSLTGHPTYEQYF
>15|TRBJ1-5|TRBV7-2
CASSLVRVGIQPQHF
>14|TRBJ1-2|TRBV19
CASSIAGIGDGYTF
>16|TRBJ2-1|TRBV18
CASSPFQGAVYNEQFF
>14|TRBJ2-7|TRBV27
CASSLRQGIYEQYF
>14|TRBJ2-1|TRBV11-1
CASTEQGAGNEQFF
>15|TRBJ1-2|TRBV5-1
CASSLAGTGGSGYTF
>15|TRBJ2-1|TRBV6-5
CASSYGAGGRNEQFF
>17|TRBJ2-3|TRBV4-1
CASSLLGASGGTDTQYF
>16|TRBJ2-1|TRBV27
CASRVQGAGSYNEQFF
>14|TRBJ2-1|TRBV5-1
CASSRGEYYNEQFF
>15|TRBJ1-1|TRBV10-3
CAISGGLQGGTEAFF
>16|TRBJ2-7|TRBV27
CASSLARTSGSFEQYF
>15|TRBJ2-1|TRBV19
CASSNPSGTSNEQFF
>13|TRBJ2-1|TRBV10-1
CASSASSGSFRFF
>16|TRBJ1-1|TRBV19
CASSIGGGRFGTEAFF
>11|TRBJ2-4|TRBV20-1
CSARDRGVQYF
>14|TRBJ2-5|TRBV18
CASSPKRQQETQYF
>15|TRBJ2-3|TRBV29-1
CSVERTSGLTDTQYF
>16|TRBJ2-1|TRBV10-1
CASSADSVWGDNEQFF
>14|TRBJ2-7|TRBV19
CASSIRSETYEQYF
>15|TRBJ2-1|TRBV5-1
CASRWLSGGRGEQFF
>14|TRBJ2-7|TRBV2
CASSRTLSSYEQYF
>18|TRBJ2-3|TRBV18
CASSFTPGQGAGTDTQYF
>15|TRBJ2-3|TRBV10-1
CASSGSEALTDTQYF
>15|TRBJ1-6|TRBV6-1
CASSEALSQNSPLHF
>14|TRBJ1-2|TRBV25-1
CASSEFGTGLGYTF
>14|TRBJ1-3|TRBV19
CASSIGGSGNTIYF
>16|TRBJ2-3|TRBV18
CASSPSSGSWADTQYF